Below are 20 T cell receptor beta chains sequenced from a single sample in a study of T cell clonotyping in hematopoietic cell transplantation. Produced via immunoSEQ multiplex PCR; TCRdb's table is partial and in-frame only. The data hold 4,800 or so clones, with 90% observed a single time. Sequencing input: peripheral blood mononuclear cells. The receptors were sampled from a man aged 40-55 years in good health. Some clones in this sample may be carry-over from other donors' samples.

The chain links TRBV7-8 to TRBJ1-1, with no clear D. V was shortened by 2 bases and J by 1 base, with 8 bases between the two germline ends. This CDR3 is built from 14 residues. Germline V gene sequence: CDR1 SGHVS, CDR2 FQNEAQ. The CDR3 coding sequence is TGTGCCAGCAGCTTAAACCCAGGGAACACTGAAGCTTTCTTT. Its protein product is CASSLNPGNTEAFF.

This rearrangement joins TRBV30 to TRBJ1-4; 7 bases are shared with TRBD1. The CDR3 runs 16 residues. J was trimmed by 0 bases and V by 3 bases; bases with no gene match: 7. The germline gives CDR1 GTSNPN, CDR2 SVGIG (reference sequence). The DNA for the CDR3 is TGTGCCTGGAGCATGGGACAGTCTGCAACTAATGAAAAACTGTTTTTT. Protein sequence: CAWSMGQSATNEKLFF.

CDR3 region: CAISFNLQETQYF. CDR3 nucleotides: TGTGCCATCAGTTTTAACCTCCAAGAGACCCAGTACTTC. This chain joins TRBV10-3 and TRBJ2-5; D unresolved. In germline, CDR1 is ENHRY, CDR2 SYGVKD. The CDR3 consists of 13 residues. V was pared by 5 bases and J by 1 base, with 8 bases between.

The rearrangement uses TRBV6-1 and TRBJ1-4; TRBD1 aligns across 7 bases. The CDR3 totals 14 residues. Per germline, CDR1 MNHNS and CDR2 SASEGT. V was pared by 5 bases and J by 7 bases, with 7 bases of the junction left unmatched. The CDR3 bases are TGTGCCAGCAGTAGACAGGGCCCGGCTGAAAAACTGTTTTTT. It codes for CASSRQGPAEKLFF.

The CDR3, as DNA: TGTGCCAGCAGCTTGGTATACACCGGGGAGCTGTTTTTT. Translation gives CASSLVYTGELFF. The chain joins TRBV5-4 to TRBJ2-2; no clear D. The germline V gene has CDR1 SGHNT and CDR2 YYREEE (reference sequence). The CDR3 is made up of 13 amino acids. The germline V and J ends were trimmed by 0 bases and 3 bases, with 3 bases remaining between them.

The V call is TRBV28, the J call TRBJ2-3, with D possibly matching TRBD2 (5 bases). V was shortened by 0 bases and J by 5 bases, with 12 bases between the two germline ends. CDR3 length: 15 residues. Looked up from germline, CDR1 is MDHEN and CDR2 is SYDVKM. CDR3 residues: CASSLWTPGGDTQYF. The CDR3 nucleotides read TGTGCCAGCAGTTTATGGACCCCAGGAGGAGATACGCAGTATTTT.

The genes are TRBV13 and TRBJ2-1; 10 bases fit TRBD2. Germline loops: CDR1 PRHDT, CDR2 FYEKMQ (reference sequence). J lost 6 bases, V lost 1 base, and 3 bases had no gene match. The CDR3 extends over 15 amino acids. The DNA for the CDR3 is TGTGCCAGCAGCTTAGTAGCGGGAGGAAGCAATGAGCAGTTCTTC. Translation gives CASSLVAGGSNEQFF.

The V gene is TRBV7-2, the J gene TRBJ2-1, with D maybe TRBD1 (5 bases). CDR1 is SGHTA and CDR2 is FQGNSA in the germline V gene. This CDR3 has 13 amino acids. With 5 bases removed from V and 5 bases from J, the gap between germline ends came to 10 bases. The CDR3 coding sequence is TGTGCCAGCAGCCCTGGGGCGAACAATGAGCAGTTCTTC. Its protein is CASSPGANNEQFF.

The chain links TRBV6-5 to TRBJ1-4; 8 bases are a match to TRBD1. Germline CDR1 reads MNHEY; CDR2 reads SVGAGI. V trimming: 6 bases; J trimming: 5 bases; junction bases outside the gene matches: 8. This CDR3 comprises 15 residues. CDR3 amino acids: CASSLGDRRNEKLFF. In DNA form, the CDR3 reads TGTGCCAGCAGCCTGGGGGACAGGCGGAATGAAAAACTGTTTTTT.

The chain couples TRBV6-5 to TRBJ2-2; D not resolved. This CDR3 has 13 amino acids. CDR1 and CDR2 (germline): MNHEY, SVGAGI. Trimming took off 9 bases at V and 0 bases at J, with 8 bases between the two ends. The CDR3 loop reads CARGRPNTGELFF. Written as DNA, the CDR3 is TGTGCCAGGGGTAGGCCGAACACCGGGGAGCTGTTTTTT.

CDR3 DNA: TGCGCCAGCAGCTTGGCGGCAGCCAAAGGGGAGCTGTTTTTT. It encodes CASSLAAAKGELFF. The chain links TRBV5-1 to TRBJ2-2; no clear D. Per the germline V gene, CDR1 is SGHRS and CDR2 is YFSETQ. The CDR3 totals 14 residues. Trimming cost V 0 bases and J 8 bases, with 11 bases left between them.

This clone is labeled large. This chain joins TRBV2 and TRBJ2-7; D not resolved. V lost 3 bases, J lost 3 bases, and 9 bases lay in between. The V gene's germline CDR1 is SNHLY and CDR2 FYNNEI. The CDR3 runs to 13 residues. Here the CDR3 reads CASSELWYYEQYF. In DNA form, the CDR3 reads TGTGCCAGCAGTGAGTTGTGGTACTACGAGCAGTACTTC.

The chain is built from TRBV12-5 and TRBJ2-7; D possibly corresponds to TRBD1 (6 bases). V was clipped by 1 base and J by 2 bases, with 15 bases between them. CDR1 and CDR2 from the germline V gene are LGHNT and FRNRAP. This CDR3 is built from 16 residues. CDR3 sequence (DNA): TGTGCTAGTGGTTTGGCCTACAGGGAGCCTACCTACGAGCAGTACTTC. Its protein is CASGLAYREPTYEQYF.

This chain links TRBV6-5 with TRBJ2-3; TRBD2 matches 7 bases. CDR3 size: 13 residues. V was clipped by 1 base and J by 6 bases; unmatched bases: 1. CDR1 and CDR2 (germline): MNHEY, SVGAGI. As DNA, the CDR3 is TGTGCCAGCAGTTACTTCGGGGGGGATACGCAGTATTTT. This translates into CASSYFGGDTQYF.

The chain employs TRBV19 and TRBJ1-5, with TRBD1 identical over 7 bases. Germline loops: CDR1 LNHDA, CDR2 SQIVND (reference sequence). J was trimmed by 3 bases and V by 5 bases; bases with no gene match: 10. The CDR3 sequence is 16 residues long. The CDR3 DNA is TGTGCCAGTAGTTTCGGACCGGGACAGCACAATCAGCCCCAGCATTTT. Encoded protein: CASSFGPGQHNQPQHF.

The V call is TRBV9, the J call TRBJ2-1, with 9 bases fitting TRBD1. CDR1 and CDR2 from the germline V gene are SGDLS and YYNGEE. J lost 4 bases, V lost 2 bases, and 7 bases had no gene match. This CDR3 is built from 16 residues. The CDR3 DNA follows: TGTGCCAGCAGCGTGGGGGGGACAGGGCAATACAATGAGCAGTTCTTC. Protein: CASSVGGTGQYNEQFF.

The chain has TRBV27 and TRBJ2-7, with D perhaps assigned TRBD1 or TRBD2 (6 bases each). CDR3 length: 15 residues. Trimming removed 2 bases from V and 4 bases from J, with 15 bases in between. Germline V gene lookup returns CDR1 MNHEY and CDR2 SMNVEV (reference sequence). CDR3 nucleotide sequence: TGTGCCAGCAGTTTAGGCGGGACACCTTTATACGAGCAGTACTTC. This gives the protein CASSLGGTPLYEQYF.

This clone was seen just once. The V call is TRBV5-1, the J call TRBJ1-4; the D gene is possibly TRBD1 (5 bases). Germline lookup yields CDR1 SGHRS and CDR2 YFSETQ. V was clipped by 0 bases and J by 8 bases, with 11 bases between them. This CDR3 has 14 residues. The CDR3 sequence: CASSLEGSGEKLFF. CDR3 in DNA: TGCGCCAGCAGCTTGGAGGGGTCTGGGGAAAAACTGTTTTTT. Complete variable domain (other parts from reference TRBV5-1 and TRBJ1-4): KAGVTQTPRYLIKTRGQQVTLSCSPISGHRSVSWYQQTPGQGLQFLFEYFSETQRNKGNFPGRFSGRQFSNSRSEMNVSTLELGDSALYLCASSLEGSGEKLFFGSGTQLSVL.

The rearrangement links TRBV5-1 to TRBJ2-5; 7 bases line up with TRBD1. The J call may be wrong; the DNA end is better matched by TRBJ2-7. The CDR3 totals 15 residues. CDR1 is SGHRS, CDR2 YFSETQ, per germline. In nucleotides, the CDR3 is TGCGCCAGCAGCAACATACCGGGACAGATCTACGAGCAGTACTTC. This gives the protein CASSNIPGQIYEQYF.

The chain couples TRBV2 to TRBJ1-2; D uncertain. The CDR3 has 15 amino acids. The V end lost 9 bases, the J end lost 0 bases, and 17 bases lay between the germline ends. CDR1 is SNHLY and CDR2 is FYNNEI in the germline V gene. CDR3 coding DNA: TGTGCCAGTACTCTGGATGCGGGTACTAACTATGGCTACACCTTC. It is translated as CASTLDAGTNYGYTF. Supplemented by reference TRBV2 and TRBJ1-2, the full variable domain reads EPEVTQTPSHQVTQMGQEVILRCVPISNHLYFYWYRQILGQKVEFLVSFYNNEISEKSEIFDDQFSVERPDGSNFTLKIRSTKLEDSAMYFCASTLDAGTNYGYTFGSGTRLTVV.